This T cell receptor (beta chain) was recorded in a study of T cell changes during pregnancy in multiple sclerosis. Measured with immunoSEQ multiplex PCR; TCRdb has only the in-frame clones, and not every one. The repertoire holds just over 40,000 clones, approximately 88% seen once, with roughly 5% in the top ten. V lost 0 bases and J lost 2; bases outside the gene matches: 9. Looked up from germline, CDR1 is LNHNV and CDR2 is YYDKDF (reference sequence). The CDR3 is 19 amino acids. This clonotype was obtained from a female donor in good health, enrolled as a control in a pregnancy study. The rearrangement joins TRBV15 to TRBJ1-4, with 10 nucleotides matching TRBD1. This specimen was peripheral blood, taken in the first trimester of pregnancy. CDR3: CATSRDNLWTGGTNEKLFF. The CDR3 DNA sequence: TGTGCCACCAGCAGAGACAACCTTTGGACAGGGGGGACTAATGAAAAACTGTTTTTT.